Listed below are T cell receptor beta chains from one sample, sequenced in a study of technical replicates of blood from a few donors. Generated by immunoSEQ multiplex PCR, the TCRdb table keeps only in-frame clones and is missing some. Counted here are approximately 76,000 clones, 91% occurring once; the ten biggest clones make up around 0.26%. Source material: T cells isolated from PBMCs. All receptors come from a human donor in good health. Both conserved end residues are part of each CDR3. D genes are given only for firm matches. Not every row has a clone size; where given, it reads once, few, many or a size class.

cdr3_aa	cdr3_nt	d_call	v_call	clone_size	cdr3_length	j_call
CASSSVKGGTDTQYF	TGCGCCAGCAGCTCCGTGAAGGGAGGCACAGATACGCAGTATTTT	.	TRBV5-1	.	15	TRBJ2-3
CASSLGGLSDTGELFF	TGTGCCAGCAGCTTGGGGGGACTATCAGACACCGGGGAGCTGTTTTTT	TRBD2	TRBV7-9	.	16	TRBJ2-2
CASSLMAGQGHTGELFF	TGTGCCAGCAGCCTGATGGCGGGACAGGGCCACACCGGGGAGCTGTTTTTT	TRBD1	TRBV28	.	17	TRBJ2-2
CASSQEGSGAGELFF	TGCGCCAGCAGCCAAGAGGGGAGTGGCGCCGGGGAGCTGTTTTTT	.	TRBV4-1	.	15	TRBJ2-2
CASKSGQAVKQYF	TGTGCCAGCAAGTCCGGACAGGCCGTAAAGCAGTACTTC	TRBD1	TRBV28	.	13	TRBJ2-7
CASSPGRGGFYNEQFF	TGCGCCAGCAGTCCGGGGCGGGGGGGCTTCTACAATGAGCAGTTCTTC	TRBD2	TRBV4-1	.	16	TRBJ2-1
CASSLGHIGTDTQYF	TGTGCCAGCAGTTTAGGACACATCGGCACAGATACGCAGTATTTT	.	TRBV27	.	15	TRBJ2-3
CASSPRHKETQYF	TGTGCCAGCAGCCCCCGACACAAAGAGACCCAGTACTTC	.	TRBV11-2	.	13	TRBJ2-5
CASSDRTGMNTEAFF	TGTGCCAGTAGTGACCGGACCGGGATGAACACTGAAGCTTTCTTT	.	TRBV19	.	15	TRBJ1-1
CASSQGDKGAGELFF	TGCGCCAGCAGCCAAGGGGATAAGGGGGCCGGGGAGCTGTTTTTT	.	TRBV4-1	.	15	TRBJ2-2
CASSEQAGQLHEQFF	TGTGCCAGCAGTGAACAGGCAGGGCAGCTGCATGAGCAGTTCTTC	.	TRBV6-1	.	15	TRBJ2-1
CASSSVSGGTDTQYF	TGTGCCAGCAGTTCGGTTAGCGGGGGCACAGATACGCAGTATTTT	TRBD2	TRBV28	.	15	TRBJ2-3
CSVEMGNNEQFF	TGCAGCGTTGAAATGGGCAACAATGAGCAGTTCTTC	.	TRBV29-1	.	12	TRBJ2-1
CASSEGRGRGGYTF	TGTGCCAGCAGTGAGGGCAGGGGGCGGGGTGGCTACACCTTC	TRBD1	TRBV2	.	14	TRBJ1-2
CASSSVRGIEKLFF	TGTGCCAGCTCAAGCGTCAGGGGAATTGAAAAACTGTTTTTT	.	TRBV18	.	14	TRBJ1-4
CASSPTERDTIYF	TGTGCCAGCAGTCCAACGGAGCGCGACACCATATATTTT	.	TRBV6-5	.	13	TRBJ1-3
CASSLGGAALNSPLHF	TGCGCCAGCAGCTTGGGAGGGGCTGCCCTTAATTCACCCCTCCACTTT	.	TRBV4-1	.	16	TRBJ1-6
CASRAGGSGNEQFF	TGCGCCAGCAGAGCGGGGGGCTCTGGGAATGAGCAGTTCTTC	TRBD2	TRBV10-1	.	14	TRBJ2-1
CSVDGESVGEQFF	TGCAGCGTTGACGGGGAATCGGTGGGTGAGCAGTTCTTC	.	TRBV29-1	.	13	TRBJ2-1
CASSIEGGRVTDTQYF	TGTGCCAGTAGTATAGAGGGCGGGAGGGTCACAGATACGCAGTATTTT	TRBD2	TRBV19	.	16	TRBJ2-3
CASSLQGPVNTEAFF	TGTGCCAGCAGTTTACAGGGGCCTGTGAACACTGAAGCTTTCTTT	.	TRBV27	few	15	TRBJ1-1
CASSPTHGANVLTF	TGCGCCAGCAGCCCCACTCATGGGGCCAACGTCCTGACTTTC	.	TRBV4-1	.	14	TRBJ2-6
CASSLASLSSGYNEQFF	TGCGCCAGCAGCTTGGCCAGTTTGTCTAGCGGGTACAATGAGCAGTTCTTC	TRBD2	TRBV5-1	.	17	TRBJ2-1
CASSEYGPGGQFF	TGTGCCAGCAGTGAATACGGCCCCGGGGGGCAGTTCTTC	.	TRBV6-1	.	13	TRBJ2-1
CASSLVSGHLYEQYF	TGCGCCAGCAGCTTGGTTTCGGGACACCTCTACGAGCAGTACTTC	.	TRBV5-1	.	15	TRBJ2-7
CASAAQRTNSYNEQFF	TGTGCCAGCGCCGCACAAAGGACTAATTCATACAATGAGCAGTTCTTC	.	TRBV12-1	.	16	TRBJ2-1
CASSYGDRWREQFF	TGTGCCAGCAGTTACGGGGACAGATGGCGTGAGCAGTTCTTC	TRBD1	TRBV6-5	.	14	TRBJ2-1
CASSLEEDF	TGTGCCAGCAGCTTAGAGGAGGACTTC	.	TRBV7-9	.	9	TRBJ1-2
CAWMPSAAYEQYF	TGTGCCTGGATGCCCTCGGCGGCCTACGAGCAGTACTTC	.	TRBV30	.	13	TRBJ2-7
CASSGQGLAGVYEQYF	TGTGCCAGCAGCGGACAGGGACTAGCGGGAGTATACGAGCAGTACTTC	TRBD2	TRBV9	.	16	TRBJ2-7
CASSWSGGQHTEAFF	TGTGCCAGCAGTTGGAGTGGGGGACAGCACACTGAAGCTTTCTTT	TRBD1	TRBV6-1	few	15	TRBJ1-1
CASSYPRGSSYEQYF	TGTGCCAGCAGTTATCCGCGGGGGAGCTCCTACGAGCAGTACTTC	TRBD2	TRBV6-6	.	15	TRBJ2-7